What follows are 10 T cell receptor beta chains derived from one specimen sequenced in a study of blood T cells in healthy people across ages. Primed by a sample-barcoded 5' primer and a J-beta primer mix, a second PCR proceeded for roughly 6 to 12 cycles. TCRdb fed the 5' RACE reads into MiXCR, producing one record per CDR3 protein. Here the sample spans about 1.4 million distinct CDR3 sequences, approximately 63% being singletons. Sequences were obtained from blood. These TCRs come from a man younger than 30 in good health.

This chain uses TRBV7-9 with TRBJ1-6, with D possibly matching TRBD1 (6 bases). Trimming shortened V by 4 bases and J by 8 bases, and 15 bases separated the two germline ends. Germline-derived CDR1 and CDR2 are SEHNR and FQNEAQ (reference sequence). This CDR3 comprises 15 residues. CDR3 region: CASSSFEGVYSPLHF. CDR3 DNA: TGTGCCAGCAGCTCATTTGAGGGGGTCTATTCACCCCTCCACTTT.

This clonotype was observed a single time. The V call is TRBV29-1, the J call TRBJ1-5; 8 bases fit TRBD1. The CDR3 is 13 residues long. Germline V gene lookup returns CDR1 SQVTM and CDR2 ANQGSEA. V shed 6 bases, J shed 6 bases, and the junction held 7 bases outside the gene matches. CDR3 nucleotide sequence: TGCAGCGTGCTAGGACAGGGAGGTCAGCCCCAGCATTTT. Its protein is CSVLGQGGQPQHF.

The V and J genes are TRBV20-1 and TRBJ2-3; D not certain. The CDR3 sequence is 14 residues long. V was pared by 0 bases and J by 0 bases, with 7 bases between. CDR1 DFQATT and CDR2 SNEGSKA come from the germline V gene (reference sequence). The CDR3 nucleotides read TGCAGTGCTAGAGATTACTCTAGCACAGATACGCAGTATTTT. Protein sequence: CSARDYSSTDTQYF.

The sample holds a few counts of this clonotype. This chain joins TRBV12-3 or TRBV12-4 and TRBJ1-2; the D is unclear. Trimming stripped 6 bases from V and 4 bases from J, with 9 bases between. This CDR3 region has 12 residues. CDR3 DNA sequence: TGTGCCAGCAGCCCTACTCGCTATGGCTACACCTTC. It encodes CASSPTRYGYTF.

This clonotype was observed a few times. The chain couples TRBV15 to TRBJ2-7; 13 positions agree with TRBD2. Germline values: CDR1 LNHNV, CDR2 YYDKDF (reference sequence). The CDR3 sequence is 14 residues long. V lost 8 bases to trimming and J lost 3 bases; unmatched junction nucleotides: 4. The CDR3 bases are TGTGCCACCCGGACTAGCGGGAGTGGCTACGAGCAGTACTTC. This encodes CATRTSGSGYEQYF.

The J gene is TRBJ2-1, the V gene TRBV29-1; D remains ambiguous. Germline CDR1 reads SQVTM; CDR2 reads ANQGSEA. This CDR3 spans 14 amino acids. Trimming removed 3 bases at V and 0 bases at J, with 9 bases between. The CDR3 DNA sequence: TGCAGCGTTGACATAGGGTTCTCCTACAATGAGCAGTTCTTC. This encodes CSVDIGFSYNEQFF.

This chain joins TRBV29-1 and TRBJ2-5, with D possibly being TRBD1 (6 bases). Trimming left V 1 base short and J 1 base short, with 16 bases between. From germline, CDR1 is SQVTM and CDR2 ANQGSEA. CDR3 length: 16 residues. CDR3 sequence (DNA): TGCAGCGTTGAAGCCACCCCTCGGACAGCCCAAGAGACCCAGTACTTC. This codes for CSVEATPRTAQETQYF.

This clonotype was detected a few times. The chain recombines TRBV10-3 with TRBJ2-5, with 8 bases that match TRBD1. Germline V lookup: CDR1 ENHRY, CDR2 SYGVKD. There are 14 residues in the CDR3. V trimming: 7 bases; J trimming: 3 bases; junction bases outside the gene matches: 7. CDR3 nucleotide sequence: TGTGCCATCAAAGGACAGGGCGCAGAAGAGACCCAGTACTTC. The encoded protein is CAIKGQGAEETQYF.

This chain connects TRBV6-2 or TRBV6-3 to TRBJ1-2, with D possibly being TRBD1 (6 bases). The CDR3 has 17 residues. Germline CDR1 is MNHEY and CDR2 is SVGEGT. Deletions cut 6 bases from V and 3 bases from J, with 23 bases between. This chain's CDR3 is CASSLRDTQIPYYGYTF. CDR3 sequence (DNA): TGTGCCAGCAGCCTGCGGGACACCCAAATACCCTACTATGGCTACACCTTC.

This clonotype was counted a few times. The genes are TRBV20-1 and TRBJ2-4, with TRBD1 matching 9 bases. The ends lost 1 base at V and 7 bases at J; junction bases unmatched: 11. The CDR3 is 16 amino acids. Germline lookup yields CDR1 DFQATT and CDR2 SNEGSKA (reference sequence). The CDR3 loop is CSARAETGGLLNIQYF. The CDR3 DNA follows: TGCAGTGCTAGAGCCGAGACAGGGGGTTTATTGAACATTCAGTACTTC.